The clone carrying this TCR beta chain was picked up a small number of times. The target antigen is unknown. Trimming took 1 base from V and 4 from J, leaving 14 bases between them. The V gene's germline CDR1 is DFQATT and CDR2 SNEGSKA (reference sequence). The CDR3 covers 14 residues. TCRdb reprocessed the 5' RACE reads via MiXCR and lists one record per CDR3 protein. The data show about 430,000 distinct CDR3 sequences, around 18% seen once. These data come from a study of identical twins. Findings of the study overall: Beta out-of-frame sequences showed weaker excess sharing between twins.

V usage is TRBV20-1 and J usage is TRBJ2-7, with D perhaps matching TRBD2 (6 bases). This TCR was sampled from a man aged 50-59 years in good health. Sequencing input: naive T cells sorted from blood. The CDR3 loop is CSARGGTGPYEQYF. The CDR3 DNA follows: TGCAGTGCTAGAGGCGGGACGGGCCCTTACGAGCAGTACTTC.